This TCR beta chain emerged from a study of Ad26.COV2.S vaccination and SARS-CoV-2 variants. The wider study: Enrollment placed the donor in the COV1001 Ad26.COV2.S trial arm. Study observations and caveats: The placebo group had lower spike-specific TCR breadth than the vaccine recipients did.

About this clone itself: The antigen remains unidentified.

The sample's treatment: some 19 received Ad26.COV2.S at low or high dose, single or two shots; 5 received placebo; per-sample allocation not given. Specimen acquisition occurred on day 63 following the initial vaccine or placebo injection. Germline V gene data show CDR1 as SGDLS and CDR2 as YYNGEE. This CDR3 spans 14 amino acids. V lost 0 bases, J lost 7 bases, and 6 bases stayed unmatched. Produced via immunoSEQ multiplex PCR; TCRdb's table is partial and in-frame only. The sample lists around 320,000 clones; around 86% were seen once. The chain recombines TRBV9 with TRBJ1-2; 7 bases fit TRBD1. This clonotype was obtained from a person between 18 and 65 years old who received the Ad26.COV2.S COVID-19 vaccine or a placebo. The specimen comprised peripheral blood, sampled in a trial of Ad26.COV2.S vaccine versus placebo. CDR3 amino acids: CASSVGQGVGGYTF. DNA for the CDR3: TGTGCCAGCAGCGTAGGACAGGGAGTCGGTGGCTACACCTTC.